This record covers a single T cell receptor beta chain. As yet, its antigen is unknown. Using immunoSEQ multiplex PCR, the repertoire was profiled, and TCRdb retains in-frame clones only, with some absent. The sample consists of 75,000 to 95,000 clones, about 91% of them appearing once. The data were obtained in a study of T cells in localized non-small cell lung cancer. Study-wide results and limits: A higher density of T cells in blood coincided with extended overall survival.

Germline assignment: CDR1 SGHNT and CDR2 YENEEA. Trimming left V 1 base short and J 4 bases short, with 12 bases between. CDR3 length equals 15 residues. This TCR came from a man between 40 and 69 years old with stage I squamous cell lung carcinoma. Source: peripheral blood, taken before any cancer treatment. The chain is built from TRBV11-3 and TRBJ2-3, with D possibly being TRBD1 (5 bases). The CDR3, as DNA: TGTGCCAGCAGCTTAGGAGGAAGGGGCCCAGATACGCAGTATTTT. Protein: CASSLGGRGPDTQYF.